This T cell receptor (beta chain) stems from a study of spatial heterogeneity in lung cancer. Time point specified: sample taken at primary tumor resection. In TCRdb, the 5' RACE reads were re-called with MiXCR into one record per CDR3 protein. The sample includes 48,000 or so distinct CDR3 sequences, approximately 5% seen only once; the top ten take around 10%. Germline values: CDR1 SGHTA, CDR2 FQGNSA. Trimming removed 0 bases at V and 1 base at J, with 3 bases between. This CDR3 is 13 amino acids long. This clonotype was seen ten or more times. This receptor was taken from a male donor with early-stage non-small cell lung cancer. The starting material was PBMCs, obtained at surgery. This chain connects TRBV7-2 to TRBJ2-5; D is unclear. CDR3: CASSLAVQETQYF. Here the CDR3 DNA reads TGTGCCAGCAGCTTAGCGGTCCAAGAGACCCAGTACTTC. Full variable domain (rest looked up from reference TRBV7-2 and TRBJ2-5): GAGVSQSPSNKVTEKGKDVELRCDPISGHTALYWYRQSLGQGLEFLIYFQGNSAPDKSGLPSDRFSAERTGGSVSTLTIQRTQQEDSAVYLCASSLAVQETQYFGPGTRLLVL.